This T cell receptor beta chain was sequenced in a study of OX40 agonist ivuxolimab in advanced cancers. Study-level background: Ivuxolimab, which is an agonistic anti-OX40 (CD134) antibody, was administered to the patients.

The V gene lost 4 bases and the J gene lost 0 bases, with 13 bases spanning the gap. CDR1 and CDR2 from the germline V gene are SGDLS and YYNGEE. The CDR3 is 15 residues long. Study-level points and caveats: More expanded clones were found, on average, in CD8+ than in CD4+ T cells. The specificity for antigen of the expanded peripheral T cells was not determined.

Repertoires were generated with immunoSEQ multiplex PCR, while TCRdb's copy carries only in-frame clones and drops some. The sample has about 45,000 clones; roughly 90% are singletons. Worth noting for this clone: Its antigen remains unknown.

The sequence was obtained from an adult with an advanced solid tumor such as melanoma, head and neck, liver or kidney cancer. This chain links TRBV9 with TRBJ1-2; possible D gene TRBD1, 6 bases. This specimen consisted of CD4+ or CD8+ T cells sorted from blood, obtained in a trial of the OX40 agonist ivuxolimab. Here the CDR3 DNA reads TGTGCCAGCAGCCCAGGGGTCCTGGCTAACTATGGCTACACCTTC. Residues: CASSPGVLANYGYTF.